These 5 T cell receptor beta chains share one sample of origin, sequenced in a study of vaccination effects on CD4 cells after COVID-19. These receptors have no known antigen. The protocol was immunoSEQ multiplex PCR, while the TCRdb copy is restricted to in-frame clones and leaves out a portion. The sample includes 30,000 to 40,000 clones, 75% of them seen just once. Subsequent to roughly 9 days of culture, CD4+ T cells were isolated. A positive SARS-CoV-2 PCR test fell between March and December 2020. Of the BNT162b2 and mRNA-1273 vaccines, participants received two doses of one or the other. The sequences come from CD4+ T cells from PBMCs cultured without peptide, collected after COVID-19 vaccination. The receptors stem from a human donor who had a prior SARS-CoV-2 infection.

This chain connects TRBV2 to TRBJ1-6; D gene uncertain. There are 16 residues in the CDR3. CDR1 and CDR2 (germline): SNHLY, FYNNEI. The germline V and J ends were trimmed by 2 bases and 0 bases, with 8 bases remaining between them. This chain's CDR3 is CASSETGSSYNSPLHF. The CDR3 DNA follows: TGTGCCAGCAGTGAAACCGGGAGCTCCTATAATTCACCCCTCCACTTT.

For the CDR3, the DNA is TGTGCCAGCAGCCTCGTCGGGAGGGGGACAGATACGCAGTATTTT. Protein sequence: CASSLVGRGTDTQYF. The chain couples TRBV3-1 (or the pseudogene TRBV3-2) to TRBJ2-3, with 8 bases aligning to TRBD2. Unmatched junction bases numbered 6, after V lost 4 bases and J lost 3 bases. The CDR3 totals 15 residues. Germline CDR1 and CDR2: LGHDT and YNNKEL (reference sequence).

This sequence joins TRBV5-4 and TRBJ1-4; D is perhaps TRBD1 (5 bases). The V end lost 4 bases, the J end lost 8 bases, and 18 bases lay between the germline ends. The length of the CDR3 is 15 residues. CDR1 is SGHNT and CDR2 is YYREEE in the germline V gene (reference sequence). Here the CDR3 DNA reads TGTGCCAGCAGCCCGCCAGGGAACGTAGGGGAAAAACTGTTTTTT. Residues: CASSPPGNVGEKLFF.

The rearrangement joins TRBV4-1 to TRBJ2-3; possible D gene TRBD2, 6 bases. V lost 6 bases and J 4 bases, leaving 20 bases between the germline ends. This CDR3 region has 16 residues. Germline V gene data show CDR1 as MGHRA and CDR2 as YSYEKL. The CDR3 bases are TGCGCCAGCAGATCCATCGGGGGTAGAGGGGCAGATACGCAGTATTTT. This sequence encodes CASRSIGGRGADTQYF.

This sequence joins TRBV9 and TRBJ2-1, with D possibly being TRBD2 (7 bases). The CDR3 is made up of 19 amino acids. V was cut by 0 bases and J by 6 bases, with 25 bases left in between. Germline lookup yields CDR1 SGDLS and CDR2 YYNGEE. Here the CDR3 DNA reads TGTGCCAGCAGCGTAGGGGGGCGCGGCCGGGGGGCCAACCTCAATGAGCAGTTCTTC. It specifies CASSVGGRGRGANLNEQFF.